These 2 T cell receptor beta chains share one sample of origin, sequenced in a study of Ad26.COV2.S vaccination and SARS-CoV-2 variants. The treatment: around 19 received Ad26.COV2.S at low or high dose, single or two shots; about 5 received placebo; per-sample allocation not given. Sampling was performed 63 days after the first vaccine or placebo injection. Generated by immunoSEQ multiplex PCR, the TCRdb table keeps only in-frame clones and is missing some. Of 350,000 to 500,000 clones detected, roughly nine tenths appear once; the ten largest clones hold approximately 2.5%. The source material was peripheral blood, sampled in a trial of Ad26.COV2.S vaccine versus placebo. The source is a person aged 18-65 years who received the Ad26.COV2.S COVID-19 vaccine or a placebo.

The chain combines TRBV4-1 with TRBJ2-7; D gene unclear. The CDR3 is 16 amino acids. Germline-derived CDR1 and CDR2 are MGHRA and YSYEKL. With 2 bases removed from V and 1 base from J, the gap between germline ends came to 15 bases. The CDR3 region has the DNA TGCGCCAGCAGCCAAATCTGGAGTGCCGCATCCTACGAGCAGTACTTC. Protein sequence: CASSQIWSAASYEQYF.

This clone was seen a few times. The chain has TRBV7-8 and TRBJ2-3; possible D gene TRBD2, 6 bases. V lost 5 bases and J lost 2, with 29 bases in between. Per the germline V gene, CDR1 is SGHVS and CDR2 is FQNEAQ. The CDR3 sequence is 20 residues long. The CDR3 DNA sequence: TGTGCCAGCAGCCTCCGACTAGTCCTCCTTCCCCCTATAACCACAGATACGCAGTATTTT. Translation: CASSLRLVLLPPITTDTQYF. The full variable domain, rest sourced from reference TRBV7-8 and TRBJ2-3, is GAGVSQSPRYKVAKRGQDVALRCDPISGHVSLFWYQQALGQGPEFLTYFQNEAQLDKSGLPSDRFFAERPEGSVSTLKIQRTQQEDSAVYLCASSLRLVLLPPITTDTQYFGPGTRLTVL.